This T cell receptor beta chain comes out of a study of persistence of HIV-infected CD4 T cells. With regard to this clone: What it binds is unknown.

Cells were stimulated with CMV-infected fibroblast lysates at approximately 10 ug/mL. Memory cells lacking CD40L and CD69 with high CD45RO were sorted. Germline CDR1 reads SGHTA; CDR2 reads FQGNSA. The CDR3 spans 16 residues. V shed 0 bases, J shed 12 bases, and the junction held 12 bases outside the gene matches. Sequencing used immunoSEQ version 4 in survey mode. Each sample used up to about 1 ug genomic DNA diluted to approximately 9 ng/uL. Here immunoSEQ multiplex PCR was the method, and the copy in TCRdb shows in-frame clones only, minus some. The table has about 40,000 clones, 80% seen once; the top ten hold approximately 1.6%.

V gene TRBV7-2 combines with J gene TRBJ2-1; TRBD2 aligns across 9 bases. This TCR was sampled from an adult man with HIV who was CMV-seropositive. The input for sequencing was CD4+ T cells sorted from PBMCs after approximately 19-hour stimulation, taken from a patient who received antiretroviral therapy. The CDR3: CASSLALAGGFLGQFF. The CDR3 DNA sequence: TGTGCCAGCAGCTTAGCCCTGGCGGGGGGGTTCCTGGGGCAGTTCTTC. Together with reference TRBV7-2 and TRBJ2-1, the CDR3 gives the full variable domain: GAGVSQSPSNKVTEKGKDVELRCDPISGHTALYWYRQSLGQGLEFLIYFQGNSAPDKSGLPSDRFSAERTGGSVSTLTIQRTQQEDSAVYLCASSLALAGGFLGQFFGPGTRLTVL.